This T cell receptor (beta chain) was sequenced in a study of shared clonotypes between healthy human individuals (dated by TCRdb to 2019 to 2021). With respect to the entire study: The cohort included three men and a couple of women between 18 and 49 years of age. To estimate repertoire size and how much clonotypes are shared between individuals, the study performed deep sequencing of blood TCR repertoires from 4 to 6 healthy adults. Different laboratories and diverse techniques were used to prepare libraries and sequence TCR repertoires, to increase sequencing depth and limit assay-specific biases. Between about 0.8 and 9 billion PBMCs per donor were obtained by leukapheresis.

From the cysteine through the phenylalanine, the CDR3 covers 14 amino acids. Just the 42-base CDR3 DNA is kept, in frame starting at base 1. At the junction V is shortened by 0 bases and J by 8 bases; bases outside the gene matches: 3. CDR1 and CDR2, looked up from the germline V gene, are MNHEY and SVGAGI. The paper's findings and limits, for the study overall: Because the study included only a small number of donors, the genetic and exposure-history diversity represented was limited. Based on pairwise subsampling, the degree of clonotype sharing among donors was expected to be affected by sequencing depth. Only blood was sampled, and tissue TCR repertoires likely differ from those in blood.

Using the deep immunoSEQ assay, TCR CDR3 regions were amplified from genomic DNA by multiplex PCR. For each cell subset, the extracted genomic DNA was distributed evenly across all wells of several immunoSEQ 96-well plates, and each plate served as one replicate. Each replicate PCR for unsorted PBMC received roughly 300 ng genomic DNA, equal to 25,000 to 35,000 T cell genomes. Genomic DNA from unsorted PBMC was sequenced over ten immunoSEQ deep assay plates. Purified libraries were quantified with a Qubit 3.0 fluorometer, sized on a Bioanalyzer 2100, and re-quantified with the KAPA Library Quantification kit. A separate single-read 150-cycle Illumina NextSeq 550 flow cell was used to sequence each immunoSEQ 96-well plate. The paper's processing steps were these. Because only junctional sequences without quality scores were contained in the immunoSEQ output, filtering matching that applied to full-length reads could not be performed. Sequences were annotated with PyIR, a Python wrapper for IgBLAST v1.9, and V/J genes and CDR3 were assigned using IMGT germline references. Reads were filtered out if the reads had weak V/J assignments (E-value above 1e-6), no CDR3, stop codons, out-of-frame junctions, or ambiguous translated residues. V3J clonotypes were defined by identical inferred V gene, J gene, and CDR3 amino acid sequence. The percentage overlap between two repertoires was calculated by dividing the number of shared unique clonotypes by the size of the smaller repertoire. Repertoire richness was assessed with RTK rarefaction, the Chao1 estimator, and Recon v2.1 estimates of unobserved clonotypes. The table was pulled from immuneACCESS by TCRdb, which kept in-frame rearrangements only. Such tables lose some clones; where checked, under half of the loss comes from unresolved V genes, and the rest has no known cause. V and J calls and clone size come straight from that table; D and trimming were deduced from the DNA. The sample includes approximately 500,000 clones, with roughly 80% observed a single time. The ten biggest clones cover 9.5% to 15% of the sample.

For this clone: Its antigen is unknown. No base quality values were provided; no much bigger clone lies one nucleotide off.

The donors were healthy, HIV-negative adults who had no recently reported acute infections or vaccinations. All donors were Caucasian adults living in Nashville, Tennessee, USA. For unsorted samples, 90 million to 95 million PBMCs were counted, and genomic DNA was extracted using the QIAamp DNA Blood Mini kit. Blood was collected by leukapheresis, and PBMCs were isolated by Ficoll-Histopaque density gradient centrifugation and then cryopreserved in liquid nitrogen vapor phase. The sample consisted of PBMCs. The origin of this receptor is a middle-aged woman in good health. Some clones in this sample may be carry-over from other donors' samples. The V and J segments used are TRBV6-5 and TRBJ2-2; 7 bases in the middle match TRBD1. The bases read TGTGCCAGCAGTTACTCCCGACAGGGAGGGGAGCTGTTTTTT. Its protein reads: CASSYSRQGGELFF.